Presented here are 15 T cell receptor beta chains from one specimen sequenced in a study of control samples from healthy donors and cancer patients. The data were produced by immunoSEQ multiplex PCR, yet TCRdb's version contains in-frame clones alone and is incomplete. The data contain over 150,000 clones, roughly 91% of them singletons. The sequencing input was blood. The origin of the receptors is a man aged 18 to 30 in good health.

This chain links TRBV9 with TRBJ2-7; no definite D call. The CDR3 spans 15 residues. Trimming stripped 0 bases from V and 0 bases from J, with 10 bases between. The germline V gene encodes CDR1 SGDLS and CDR2 YYNGEE. The CDR3 DNA is TGTGCCAGCAGCGTAGGCTTCCAGGACTCCTACGAGCAGTACTTC. This codes for CASSVGFQDSYEQYF.

The genes are TRBV6-5 and TRBJ2-5; D is perhaps TRBD1 (6 bases). CDR1 is MNHEY and CDR2 is SVGAGI in the germline V gene. Trimming took 5 bases from V and 2 from J, leaving 15 bases between them. This CDR3 is 15 amino acids long. The CDR3 loop reads CASSPLGQKQETQYF. The CDR3 nucleotides are TGTGCCAGCAGTCCACTCGGACAGAAACAAGAGACCCAGTACTTC.

The J gene is TRBJ2-7, the V gene TRBV9; TRBD1 matches at 9 bases. The CDR3 totals 14 residues. The ends lost 4 bases at V and 3 bases at J; junction bases unmatched: 5. Germline V gene data show CDR1 as SGDLS and CDR2 as YYNGEE. In nucleotides, the CDR3 is TGTGCCAGCAGCCAGGGACAGGGAAACTACGAGCAGTACTTC. Protein: CASSQGQGNYEQYF.

The chain couples TRBV6-5 to TRBJ1-2, with 7 bases matching TRBD1. J was trimmed by 5 bases and V by 5 bases; bases with no gene match: 5. CDR3 size: 13 residues. Looked up from germline, CDR1 is MNHEY and CDR2 is SVGAGI. CDR3 DNA sequence: TGTGCCAGCAGTCAGACAGGGAAGTATGGCTACACCTTC. Translating gives CASSQTGKYGYTF.

The chain employs TRBV30 and TRBJ2-5; 7 bases fit TRBD2. The CDR3 is 14 residues long. Germline V gives CDR1 GTSNPN, CDR2 SVGIG (reference sequence). Trimming removed 1 base from V and 5 bases from J; junction bases left unmatched: 7. This CDR3 is CAWSGGGDGETQYF. The CDR3 DNA is TGTGCCTGGAGTGGGGGAGGGGATGGGGAGACCCAGTACTTC. Full variable domain (remainder filled in from reference TRBV30 and TRBJ2-5): SQTIHQWPATLVQPVGSPLSLECTVEGTSNPNLYWYRQAAGRGLQLLFYSVGIGQISSEVPQNLSASRPQDRQFILSSKKLLLSDSGFYLCAWSGGGDGETQYFGPGTRLLVL.

This chain joins TRBV7-6 and TRBJ1-4, with unresolved D. Looked up from germline, CDR1 is SGHVS and CDR2 is FNYEAQ. Trimming shortened V by 1 base and J by 0 bases, and 6 bases separated the two germline ends. The CDR3 extends over 15 amino acids. CDR3 sequence reads: CASSLEAATNEKLFF. The CDR3 DNA reads as TGTGCCAGCAGCTTAGAAGCCGCAACTAATGAAAAACTGTTTTTT.

The V and J genes are TRBV5-4 and TRBJ1-4, with D maybe TRBD1 (6 bases). CDR1 is SGHNT, CDR2 YYREEE, per germline (reference sequence). Trimming stripped 6 bases from V and 8 bases from J, with 20 bases between. CDR3 length: 15 residues. The CDR3, as DNA: TGTGCCAGCACCCTTCTACCCGGGGACAAAGAAAAACTGTTTTTT. Residues: CASTLLPGDKEKLFF.

Comments on this clone: An end of the junction does not agree with germline; a read error may underlie this. The chain uses TRBV3-1 (or the pseudogene TRBV3-2) and TRBJ1-5, with D tentatively TRBD1 (6 bases). Germline CDR1 LGHDT, CDR2 YNNKEL (reference sequence). The CDR3 length is 15 residues. As DNA, the CDR3 is TGTGCCCGCAGCCGGGGGGGGGCGAGTGGGCAGCCCCAGCATTTT. This sequence encodes CARSRGGASGQPQHF.

This chain links TRBV18 with TRBJ2-7, with D unresolved. The CDR3 totals 15 residues. Trimming left V 2 bases short and J 5 bases short, with 16 bases between. Germline V lookup: CDR1 KGHSH, CDR2 LQKENI. DNA for the CDR3: TGTGCCAGCTCACCAGCCGATGGTAAACGGGACGAGCAGTACTTC. It is translated as CASSPADGKRDEQYF.

The chain recombines TRBV30 with TRBJ1-6; 7 nucleotides line up with TRBD1. The germline CDR1 and CDR2 sequences are GTSNPN and SVGIG (reference sequence). The V gene end was trimmed by 1 base and the J gene end by 13 bases; junction bases not matched to a gene: 7. The CDR3 is made up of 13 amino acids. The CDR3 DNA reads as TGTGCCTGGAGTGGGGGACAGTTCTACCCCCTCCACTTT. Protein sequence: CAWSGGQFYPLHF.

The V gene is TRBV29-1, the J gene TRBJ2-7; 8 bases agree with TRBD1. With 1 base clipped from V and 2 bases from J, the junction kept 4 bases outside the gene matches. Germline CDR1 is SQVTM and CDR2 is ANQGSEA. This CDR3 comprises 14 residues. The CDR3 spells CSVEVGQGTYEQYF. The CDR3 coding sequence is TGCAGCGTTGAAGTTGGACAGGGAACCTACGAGCAGTACTTC.

This chain connects TRBV27 to TRBJ2-4, with D possibly being TRBD1 (5 bases). Germline V gene data show CDR1 as MNHEY and CDR2 as SMNVEV (reference sequence). Trimming took 5 bases from V and 8 from J, leaving 13 bases between them. CDR3 length: 13 amino acids. CDR3 nucleotides: TGTGCCAGCAGTCCCAGGGAAGGAGACATTCAGTACTTC. Translation gives CASSPREGDIQYF.

CDR3 nucleotide sequence: TGTGCCAGCAGCCACCTCGGGACTCAAGAGACCCAGTACTTC. Translated, it gives CASSHLGTQETQYF. The chain carries TRBV3-1 (or the pseudogene TRBV3-2) and TRBJ2-5; TRBD2 is a possible D gene (6 bases). Trimming removed 3 bases at V and 2 bases at J, with 10 bases between. CDR1 is LGHDT, CDR2 YNNKEL, per germline (reference sequence). This CDR3 has 14 residues.

V and J are TRBV6-5 and TRBJ2-1; 11 nucleotides match TRBD2. Germline V CDR1 and CDR2: MNHEY, SVGAGI. V dropped 6 bases and J dropped 5; count of bases not matched to a gene: 3. The length of the CDR3 is 14 residues. The CDR3 here is CASRTSGTHNEQFF. For the CDR3, the DNA is TGTGCCAGCAGGACTAGCGGGACCCACAATGAGCAGTTCTTC.

This chain uses TRBV5-5 with TRBJ1-1, with 8 bases identical to TRBD1. The CDR3 has 19 residues. V lost 0 bases and J lost 3; bases outside the gene matches: 16. Germline lookup yields CDR1 SGHKS and CDR2 YYEKEE (reference sequence). The CDR3: CASSLEWQGALGEDTEAFF. The CDR3 DNA sequence: TGTGCCAGCAGCTTGGAATGGCAGGGGGCGCTTGGAGAGGACACTGAAGCTTTCTTT.